This TCR beta chain was identified during a study of control samples from healthy donors and cancer patients. The table came from immunoSEQ multiplex PCR; TCRdb's copy has only in-frame clones and leaves some out. The data show just over 150,000 clones, with approximately 90% seen just once and more than 10% held by the top ten. The sample taken for sequencing was blood. The receptor was isolated from a man aged 25 to 45 in good health.

The chain's CDR3 is CASNSPGDGDTQYF. CDR3 coding DNA: TGTGCCAGCAATTCCCCTGGTGATGGGGATACGCAGTATTTT. V gene TRBV27 combines with J gene TRBJ2-3; D is uncertain. The germline V gene encodes CDR1 MNHEY and CDR2 SMNVEV (reference sequence). V shed 7 bases and J shed 6 bases, with 17 bases lying between them. This CDR3 region has 14 residues.